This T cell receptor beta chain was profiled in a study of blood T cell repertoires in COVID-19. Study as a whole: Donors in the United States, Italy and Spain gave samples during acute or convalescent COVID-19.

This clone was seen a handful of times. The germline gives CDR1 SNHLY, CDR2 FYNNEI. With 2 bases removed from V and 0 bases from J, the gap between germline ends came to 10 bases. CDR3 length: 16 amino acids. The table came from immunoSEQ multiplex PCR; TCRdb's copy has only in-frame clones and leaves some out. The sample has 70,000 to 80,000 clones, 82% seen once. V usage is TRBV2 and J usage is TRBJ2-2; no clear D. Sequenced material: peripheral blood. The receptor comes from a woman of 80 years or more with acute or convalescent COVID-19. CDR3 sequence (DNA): TGTGCCAGCAGTGAAACGAGGATTTCGAACACCGGGGAGCTGTTTTTT. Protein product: CASSETRISNTGELFF.